The 25 T cell receptor beta chains listed next were all sequenced from one sample in a study of beta chain features in type 1 diabetes. Since all of the isolated RNA was reverse transcribed, expressed TCRB transcripts were what got sequenced. Only in-frame clones appear in the TCRdb table, and some are missing; sequencing was by immunoSEQ multiplex PCR. The sample holds approximately 150,000 clones, 10% seen once. The specimen sequenced was naive CD4+ T cells from blood. Receptors were obtained from a man in his late teens or twenties in good health.

The gene calls are TRBV4-3 and TRBJ1-1, with unresolved D. CDR1 is LGHNA, CDR2 YSLEER, per germline. Trimming removed 0 bases from V and 5 bases from J, with 10 bases in between. The CDR3 runs 14 residues. CDR3 amino acids: CASSQERGWTEAFF. The CDR3 bases are TGCGCCAGCAGCCAAGAAAGAGGGTGGACTGAAGCTTTCTTT.

The chain carries TRBV13 and TRBJ1-6; D unclear. The CDR3 length is 14 residues. In germline, CDR1 is PRHDT, CDR2 FYEKMQ (reference sequence). V was cut by 2 bases and J by 7 bases, with 9 bases left in between. The CDR3 protein is CASSLLRANSPLHF. CDR3 nucleotides: TGTGCCAGCAGCTTACTTAGAGCCAATTCACCCCTCCACTTT.

The chain recombines TRBV4-3 with TRBJ2-2; the match to TRBD1 covers 9 bases. This CDR3 has 17 amino acids. Germline V CDR1 and CDR2: LGHNA, YSLEER. J lost 4 bases, V lost 1 base, and 7 bases had no gene match. CDR3 protein: CASSQGTQGARTGELFF. The CDR3 bases are TGCGCCAGCAGCCAAGGAACACAGGGGGCGCGCACCGGGGAGCTGTTTTTT.

A remark on this clone: One end of the junction does not line up with germline, which may come from a read error. V usage is TRBV27 and J usage is TRBJ2-7, with 9 bases that match TRBD2. Germline V gene lookup returns CDR1 MNHEY and CDR2 SMNVEV (reference sequence). The CDR3 contains 16 residues. CDR3 residues: CASSRTSRGAERGAHF. In DNA form, the CDR3 reads TGTGCCAGCAGCCGTACCTCCAGGGGCGCTGAGCGGGGGGCACACTTC.

The sample holds a few counts of this clone. This chain uses TRBV11-2 with TRBJ2-1; TRBD2 matches at 13 bases. The germline gives CDR1 SGHAT, CDR2 FQNNGV. With V trimmed by 3 bases and J by 7 bases, 6 bases remained unmatched. The CDR3 consists of 16 residues. CDR3 protein: CASSFVGLAGKNEQFF. The CDR3 bases are TGTGCCAGCAGCTTTGTGGGACTAGCGGGGAAAAATGAGCAGTTCTTC.

This clone was detected only a few times. This chain joins TRBV5-1 and TRBJ2-7, with 8 nucleotides matching TRBD1. Trimming took 1 base from V and 1 from J; bases not matched to a gene: 4. Per the germline V gene, CDR1 is SGHRS and CDR2 is YFSETQ. The CDR3 totals 15 residues. DNA of the CDR3: TGCGCCAGCAGCTTGCAGACAGGGGCGTCCTACGAGCAGTACTTC. Encoded protein: CASSLQTGASYEQYF.

The CDR3 loop is CASSKREDWVCQPQHF. The CDR3, as DNA: TGTGCCAGCAGCAAAAGGGAGGACTGGGTGTGCCAGCCCCAGCATTTT. This chain links TRBV21-1 with TRBJ1-5. TRBV21-1 is a listed pseudogene. The CDR3 sequence is 16 residues long.

This clone has more than one count but fewer than ten. The chain couples TRBV15 to TRBJ2-5, with a tentative D call TRBD1 (6 bases). The V end lost 0 bases, the J end lost 9 bases, and 14 bases lay between the germline ends. This CDR3 is 14 amino acids long. Germline CDR1 and CDR2: LNHNV and YYDKDF (reference sequence). DNA for the CDR3: TGTGCCACCAGCAGAGATCCCTCCTCAGGGGCCCAGTACTTC. Translated, it gives CATSRDPSSGAQYF.

This clone was observed a few times. CDR3 sequence reads: CASSSHAQLAAEGKNIQYF. The CDR3, as DNA: TGTGCCAGCAGCTCACACGCCCAACTAGCGGCCGAGGGCAAAAACATTCAGTACTTC. The rearrangement uses TRBV7-9 and TRBJ2-4; 8 nucleotides agree with TRBD2. There are 19 residues in the CDR3. CDR1 and CDR2 from the germline V gene are SEHNR and FQNEAQ (reference sequence). The ends lost 4 bases at V and 3 bases at J; junction bases unmatched: 17. Based on the CDR3 plus reference TRBV7-9 and TRBJ2-4, the full variable domain is DTGVSQNPRHKITKRGQNVTFRCDPISEHNRLYWYRQTLGQGPEFLTYFQNEAQLEKSRLLSDRFSAERPKGSFSTLEIQRTEQGDSAMYLCASSSHAQLAAEGKNIQYFGAGTRLSVL.

This clone has only a few counts. The chain is built from TRBV9 and TRBJ1-5, with D perhaps matching TRBD1 (6 bases). The CDR3 runs 13 residues. Between the trimmed V and J ends, which lost 4 bases and 5 bases, there was a span of 10 bases. Per the germline V gene, CDR1 is SGDLS and CDR2 is YYNGEE. The CDR3 nucleotides read TGTGCCAGCAGCCATGGACAGTATCAGCCCCAGCATTTT. Translation: CASSHGQYQPQHF. Together with reference TRBV9 and TRBJ1-5, the CDR3 gives the full variable domain: DSGVTQTPKHLITATGQRVTLRCSPRSGDLSVYWYQQSLDQGLQFLIQYYNGEERAKGNILERFSAQQFPDLHSELNLSSLELGDSALYFCASSHGQYQPQHFGDGTRLSIL.

This clone has just a few counts. V usage is TRBV7-9 and J usage is TRBJ2-1; D ambiguous. Germline loops: CDR1 SEHNR, CDR2 FQNEAQ (reference sequence). Trimming removed 1 base at V and 5 bases at J, with 9 bases between. This CDR3 contains 14 residues. The CDR3 is CASSLVQQNNEQFF. The CDR3 region has the DNA TGTGCCAGCAGCTTAGTACAACAAAACAATGAGCAGTTCTTC. Looking up the rest from reference TRBV7-9 and TRBJ2-1 gives the full variable domain: DTGVSQNPRHKITKRGQNVTFRCDPISEHNRLYWYRQTLGQGPEFLTYFQNEAQLEKSRLLSDRFSAERPKGSFSTLEIQRTEQGDSAMYLCASSLVQQNNEQFFGPGTRLTVL.

This clone was found a few times. The J gene is TRBJ1-1, the V gene TRBV25-1, with D perhaps TRBD1 (5 bases). CDR3 length equals 17 residues. Germline CDR1 is MGHDK and CDR2 is SYGVNS. The ends were cut back, 2 bases at V and 0 bases at J, with 16 bases in the middle. The CDR3 DNA follows: TGTGCCAGCAGTGAACCGACAGCACCCGATTTGAACACTGAAGCTTTCTTT. It specifies CASSEPTAPDLNTEAFF.

The J gene is TRBJ2-3, the V gene TRBV7-2; the D is unclear. Trimming shortened V by 4 bases and J by 1 base, and 12 bases separated the two germline ends. The length of the CDR3 is 15 residues. Germline assignment: CDR1 SGHTA and CDR2 FQGNSA. CDR3 region: CASSSYTLGTDTQYF. The CDR3 nucleotides are TGTGCCAGCAGCTCTTATACGTTAGGCACAGATACGCAGTATTTT.

This clone was seen more than once but under ten times. J is TRBJ1-2 and V is TRBV11-2, with TRBD1 identical over 7 bases. Germline V gene data show CDR1 as SGHAT and CDR2 as FQNNGV. V dropped 0 bases and J dropped 6; count of bases not matched to a gene: 10. The CDR3 totals 16 residues. CDR3 residues: CASSLELLTGSHGYTF. Written as DNA, the CDR3 is TGTGCCAGCAGCTTAGAGCTCCTGACAGGGAGTCATGGCTACACCTTC.

The chain is built from TRBV19 and TRBJ2-7, with TRBD1 matching over 9 bases. With 6 bases clipped from V and 3 bases from J, the junction kept 6 bases outside the gene matches. Germline values: CDR1 LNHDA, CDR2 SQIVND (reference sequence). This CDR3 region has 14 residues. CDR3 DNA sequence: TGTGCCAGTAGCCTGACAGGGGGTGGCTACGAGCAGTACTTC. As protein: CASSLTGGGYEQYF.

The sample holds a few counts of this clone. This chain connects TRBV30 to TRBJ2-1; 8 nucleotides match TRBD2. Germline loops: CDR1 GTSNPN, CDR2 SVGIG (reference sequence). V dropped 2 bases and J dropped 7; count of bases not matched to a gene: 7. The CDR3 length is 14 residues. The CDR3 nucleotides are TGTGCCTGGAGTACCGGGGGGGCGTTTAATGAGCAGTTCTTC. Protein: CAWSTGGAFNEQFF.

Only a few counts were recorded for this clone. V is TRBV7-8 and J is TRBJ2-5; D remains unclear. Germline assignment: CDR1 SGHVS and CDR2 FQNEAQ. The V and J ends lost 5 bases and 5 bases respectively, with 15 bases between them. This CDR3 is 14 amino acids long. DNA of the CDR3: TGTGCCAGCAGCATCATACGGGTTGGGGAGACCCAGTACTTC. Protein: CASSIIRVGETQYF.

The gene calls are TRBV7-3 and TRBJ1-2; 9 nucleotides agree with TRBD1. This CDR3 contains 15 residues. Trimming took 5 bases from V and 2 from J; bases not matched to a gene: 6. The V gene's germline CDR1 is SGHTA and CDR2 FQGTGA. The CDR3 sequence is CASSPGQGINYGYTF. The CDR3 region has the DNA TGTGCCAGCAGCCCCGGACAGGGGATCAACTATGGCTACACCTTC.

The chain is built from TRBV11-1 and TRBJ2-1, with TRBD2 identical over 7 bases. The germline CDR1 and CDR2 sequences are SGHAT and FQDESV (reference sequence). J was trimmed by 10 bases and V by 3 bases; bases with no gene match: 0. The CDR3 consists of 11 residues. CDR3 sequence (DNA): TGTGCCAGCAGCTTGGGAGGGGAGCAGTTCTTC. It encodes CASSLGGEQFF. Based on the CDR3 plus reference TRBV11-1 and TRBJ2-1, the full variable domain is EAEVAQSPRYKITEKSQAVAFWCDPISGHATLYWYRQILGQGPELLVQFQDESVVDDSQLPKDRFSAERLKGVDSTLKIQPAELGDSAMYLCASSLGGEQFFGPGTRLTVL.

This clone turned up a few times. The chain employs TRBV9 and TRBJ2-3; 8 nucleotides align to TRBD2. This CDR3 contains 16 residues. Trimming cost V 0 bases and J 0 bases; bases outside gene matches: 3. Germline V gene sequence: CDR1 SGDLS, CDR2 YYNGEE. The CDR3 DNA is TGTGCCAGCAGCGTAGTGGCGGGGGGAAGCACAGATACGCAGTATTTT. Protein product: CASSVVAGGSTDTQYF.

This clone appeared a few times. The chain links TRBV4-2 to TRBJ2-5, with D maybe TRBD1 (6 bases). CDR1 and CDR2 (germline): LGHNA, YNFKEQ. This CDR3 comprises 15 residues. Trimming took 3 bases from V and 5 from J, leaving 16 bases between them. The CDR3 protein is CASSQNRVGTETQYF. The CDR3 DNA sequence: TGTGCCAGCAGCCAGAACAGGGTGGGTACGGAGACCCAGTACTTC.

This clone has just a few counts. The gene calls are TRBV10-3 and TRBJ2-5; 11 nucleotides match TRBD2. Germline values: CDR1 ENHRY, CDR2 SYGVKD. The CDR3 consists of 15 residues. Trimming at V came to 6 bases and at J to 2 bases, leaving 5 bases not matched to a gene. The CDR3 here is CAISLLAGAQETQYF. CDR3 DNA sequence: TGTGCCATCAGCCTACTAGCGGGGGCACAAGAGACCCAGTACTTC.

The CDR3 sequence is CASTQRETNYGYTF. DNA of the CDR3: TGTGCCAGCACTCAAAGGGAGACTAACTATGGCTACACCTTC. The chain carries TRBV6-6 and TRBJ1-2; D gene ambiguous. Germline lookup yields CDR1 MNHNY and CDR2 SVGAGI (reference sequence). V was clipped by 7 bases and J by 0 bases, with 12 bases between them. The CDR3 has 14 residues.

The chain couples TRBV28 to TRBJ2-7, with 10 bases aligning to TRBD1. The trim removed 6 bases at V and 6 bases at J, leaving 8 bases unmatched. The CDR3 sequence is 14 residues long. In germline, CDR1 is MDHEN, CDR2 SYDVKM. CDR3 sequence reads: CASSPWDRGSEQYF. DNA for the CDR3: TGTGCCAGCAGCCCATGGGACAGGGGTAGCGAGCAGTACTTC.

This clone was counted only a few times. J is TRBJ2-7 and V is TRBV19, with TRBD1 matching 7 bases. Unmatched junction bases numbered 9, after V lost 5 bases and J lost 5 bases. This CDR3 spans 14 amino acids. Per the germline V gene, CDR1 is LNHDA and CDR2 is SQIVND (reference sequence). The CDR3 region has the DNA TGTGCCAGTAGTGTCGACAGGGATGTACACGAGCAGTACTTC. Amino acid sequence: CASSVDRDVHEQYF.